Presented here are 26 T cell receptor beta chains from one specimen sequenced in a study of blood T cell repertoires in COVID-19. Libraries were prepared by immunoSEQ multiplex PCR; TCRdb keeps only in-frame clonotypes and omits some of them. This table has 350,000 or so clones, more than 70% appearing once. The specimen was peripheral blood. The receptors originated from a man aged 25-45 years with active or convalescent COVID-19.

The rearrangement links TRBV19 to TRBJ1-4, with 9 bases identical to TRBD1. V lost 2 bases and J lost 8; bases outside the gene matches: 6. CDR1 LNHDA and CDR2 SQIVND come from the germline V gene (reference sequence). The CDR3 has 15 residues. CDR3 sequence: CASSIPGQGGEKLFF. The CDR3 DNA is TGTGCCAGTAGTATACCGGGACAGGGAGGAGAAAAACTGTTTTTT.

The chain has TRBV4-2 and TRBJ2-7, with a weak D call TRBD2 (5 bases). CDR3 length equals 15 residues. Germline-derived CDR1 and CDR2 are LGHNA and YNFKEQ. Trimming pared 0 bases from V and 2 bases from J, leaving 11 bases between. The CDR3 protein is CASSQDPGGPYEQYF. The CDR3 DNA is TGTGCCAGCAGCCAAGATCCGGGCGGGCCCTACGAGCAGTACTTC.

The sample holds one count of this clone. V usage is TRBV5-1 and J usage is TRBJ1-4; 7 bases fit TRBD1. Germline trimming cut 4 bases from V and 4 bases from J; bases unmatched to any gene: 7. CDR3 length: 15 amino acids. Germline CDR1 is SGHRS and CDR2 is YFSETQ. CDR3 residues: CASSPRTGDNEKLFF. Here the CDR3 DNA reads TGCGCCAGCAGCCCGAGGACAGGAGATAATGAAAAACTGTTTTTT.

The J gene is TRBJ2-1, the V gene TRBV24-1; D not certain. This CDR3 contains 18 residues. CDR1 and CDR2 from the germline V gene are KGHDR and SFDVKD. The germline V and J ends were trimmed by 0 bases and 0 bases, with 14 bases remaining between them. CDR3 nucleotides: TGTGCCACCAGTGATTTGGCTGTCGGGTTTCACTCCTACAATGAGCAGTTCTTC. This translates into CATSDLAVGFHSYNEQFF.

This chain links TRBV4-1 with TRBJ2-7; possible D gene TRBD1, 6 bases. Trimming left V 4 bases short and J 0 bases short, with 10 bases between. The germline gives CDR1 MGHRA, CDR2 YSYEKL. The CDR3 runs 14 residues. The CDR3 nucleotides read TGCGCCAGCAGCCCCCGGGACAACTCCTACGAGCAGTACTTC. This gives the protein CASSPRDNSYEQYF.

This clone showed up just a few times. Here the CDR3 DNA reads TGCGCCAGCAGCCGAGGACTGACCGGGGAGCTGTTTTTT. Its translation is CASSRGLTGELFF. The chain recombines TRBV4-1 with TRBJ2-2, with D maybe TRBD2 (5 bases). V shed 4 bases and J shed 5 bases, with 8 bases lying between them. Germline loops: CDR1 MGHRA, CDR2 YSYEKL. The length of the CDR3 is 13 residues.

This chain links TRBV19 with TRBJ1-6; the D is unclear. Germline-derived CDR1 and CDR2 are LNHDA and SQIVND (reference sequence). This CDR3 has 12 residues. V lost 10 bases and J lost 8, with 12 bases in between. CDR3 sequence: CATTVGDSPLHF. In nucleotides, the CDR3 is TGTGCCACCACAGTGGGAGATTCACCCCTCCACTTT.

This chain links TRBV18 with TRBJ1-2; no reliable D call. The V end was cut by 1 base, the J end by 6 bases, with 12 bases between. In germline, CDR1 is KGHSH, CDR2 LQKENI. This CDR3 is built from 14 residues. The CDR3: CASSPLTETHGYTF. The DNA of the CDR3 is TGTGCCAGCTCACCACTTACAGAAACCCATGGCTACACCTTC.

Note on this clone: Mismatch with germline at one junction end may stem from a read error. The chain has TRBV3-1 (or the pseudogene TRBV3-2) and TRBJ2-7; D is uncertain. This CDR3 contains 13 residues. Germline V gene lookup returns CDR1 LGHDT and CDR2 YNNKEL (reference sequence). The CDR3 DNA sequence: TGTGCCAGCAGCCAACTTCCTAACTACGATTGGGACTTC. Protein sequence: CASSQLPNYDWDF.

The chain carries TRBV27 and TRBJ1-2; unclear D gene. The germline CDR1 and CDR2 sequences are MNHEY and SMNVEV (reference sequence). With 6 bases removed from V and 7 bases from J, the gap between germline ends came to 18 bases. This CDR3 region has 14 residues. The CDR3: CASSPGSSLSGYTF. CDR3 nucleotide sequence: TGTGCCAGCAGCCCCGGGTCTTCCCTTAGTGGCTACACCTTC.

The chain joins TRBV30 to TRBJ2-2; 9 bases are shared with TRBD2. J lost 4 bases, V lost 4 bases, and 4 bases had no gene match. The CDR3 runs to 14 residues. Germline-derived CDR1 and CDR2 are GTSNPN and SVGIG (reference sequence). The CDR3 is CAWTSGTLTGELFF. The DNA of the CDR3 is TGTGCCTGGACTAGCGGGACCCTCACCGGGGAGCTGTTTTTT.

The chain has TRBV19 and TRBJ1-3; the D gene is possibly TRBD1 (6 bases). V lost 10 bases and J lost 4, with 17 bases in between. Germline V gene lookup returns CDR1 LNHDA and CDR2 SQIVND (reference sequence). The CDR3 loop spans 14 amino acids. The CDR3: CATTHRVSGNTIYF. In DNA, the CDR3 is TGTGCCACGACCCACAGGGTCTCCGGAAACACCATATATTTT. Filled out from reference TRBV19 and TRBJ1-3, the complete variable domain reads DGGITQSPKYLFRKEGQNVTLSCEQNLNHDAMYWYRQDPGQGLRLIYYSQIVNDFQKGDIAEGYSVSREKKESFPLTVTSAQKNPTAFYLCATTHRVSGNTIYFGEGSWLTVV.

V gene TRBV4-3 combines with J gene TRBJ2-1; weak D call: TRBD1 (5 bases). Germline V gene data show CDR1 as LGHNA and CDR2 as YSLEER. This CDR3 region has 13 residues. V dropped 0 bases and J dropped 9 bases, with 9 bases sitting between them. CDR3 sequence reads: CASSQDRQSEQFF. CDR3 in DNA: TGCGCCAGCAGCCAAGATCGACAGTCTGAGCAGTTCTTC.

The rearrangement links TRBV5-4 to TRBJ1-2; no definite D call. Trimming took 3 bases from V and 6 from J, leaving 18 bases between them. Germline V gene lookup returns CDR1 SGHNT and CDR2 YYREEE (reference sequence). The CDR3 spans 15 residues. As DNA, the CDR3 is TGTGCCAGCAGCTCGGGAACTCGATCATCTCATGGCTACACCTTC. This translates into CASSSGTRSSHGYTF.

The chain links TRBV30 to TRBJ1-1, with D possibly being TRBD1 (5 bases). The CDR3 is 12 residues long. CDR1 and CDR2 from the germline V gene are GTSNPN and SVGIG (reference sequence). The V end lost 8 bases, the J end lost 0 bases, and 10 bases lay between the germline ends. The CDR3 DNA is TGTGCCGCCCGACAGTTGAACACTGAAGCTTTCTTT. Translated: CAARQLNTEAFF.

This clone was detected once. The chain has TRBV7-9 and TRBJ1-1; tentative D call: TRBD1 (6 bases). Germline CDR1 is SEHNR and CDR2 is FQNEAQ (reference sequence). This CDR3 has 12 amino acids. The V end lost 3 bases, the J end lost 8 bases, and 10 bases lay between the germline ends. The CDR3 sequence: CASSFRQAEAFF. CDR3 DNA sequence: TGTGCCAGCAGCTTTCGACAGGCCGAAGCTTTCTTT. Combining the CDR3 with reference TRBV7-9 and TRBJ1-1 gives the whole variable domain DTGVSQNPRHKITKRGQNVTFRCDPISEHNRLYWYRQTLGQGPEFLTYFQNEAQLEKSRLLSDRFSAERPKGSFSTLEIQRTEQGDSAMYLCASSFRQAEAFFGQGTRLTVV.

The CDR3 is CASSQDSSAGGLREQYF. CDR3 DNA: TGTGCCAGCAGCCAAGATTCGTCAGCGGGAGGGCTACGCGAGCAGTACTTC. V and J are TRBV4-2 and TRBJ2-7; 10 nucleotides align to TRBD2. The CDR3 is made up of 17 amino acids. V lost 0 bases, J lost 6 bases, and 11 bases stayed unmatched. In germline, CDR1 is LGHNA, CDR2 YNFKEQ.

The rearrangement joins TRBV18 to TRBJ1-1; D uncertain. Trimming pared 1 base from V and 4 bases from J, leaving 10 bases between. The CDR3 extends over 14 amino acids. Germline assignment: CDR1 KGHSH and CDR2 LQKENI. For the CDR3, the DNA is TGTGCCAGCTCACCACAGGAGGGTGGCACTGAAGCTTTCTTT. Its protein is CASSPQEGGTEAFF.

The V gene is TRBV6-5, the J gene TRBJ2-3; 11 bases match TRBD2. The V gene end was trimmed by 6 bases and the J gene end by 1 base; junction bases not matched to a gene: 3. The CDR3 has 15 amino acids. From germline, CDR1 is MNHEY and CDR2 SVGAGI. For the CDR3, the DNA is TGTGCCAGCAGACTAGCGGGGGTCGGCACAGATACGCAGTATTTT. Translation: CASRLAGVGTDTQYF.

The chain joins TRBV4-1 to TRBJ2-2, with D unclear. Germline CDR1 is MGHRA and CDR2 is YSYEKL. The CDR3 consists of 12 residues. V was trimmed by 2 bases and J by 6 bases, leaving 4 bases between them. The CDR3 DNA is TGCGCCAGCAGCCAAAACTCCGGGGAGCTGTTTTTT. Translation: CASSQNSGELFF.

The chain couples TRBV7-2 to TRBJ1-2, with a tentative D call TRBD1 (6 bases). This CDR3 spans 14 amino acids. Germline CDR1 reads SGHTA; CDR2 reads FQGNSA. The ends were cut back, 6 bases at V and 6 bases at J, with 17 bases in the middle. CDR3 residues: CASSLPGVKDGYTF. The CDR3 nucleotides are TGTGCCAGCAGTTTACCAGGGGTGAAGGATGGCTACACCTTC.

J is TRBJ1-1 and V is TRBV11-2; D perhaps matches TRBD1 (6 bases). The germline V and J ends were trimmed by 8 bases and 4 bases, with 26 bases remaining between them. Germline values: CDR1 SGHAT, CDR2 FQNNGV. The CDR3 spans 17 residues. The CDR3 DNA is TGTGCCAGCTGGCAGGGGATTAAGGGCCCTATGGGCACTGAAGCTTTCTTT. Amino acids: CASWQGIKGPMGTEAFF.

This chain uses TRBV5-6 with TRBJ1-2; no firm D call. CDR1 is SGHDT and CDR2 is YYEEEE in the germline V gene. The V and J ends lost 4 bases and 2 bases respectively, with 15 bases between them. This CDR3 contains 15 residues. The CDR3 protein is CASSRIEHRNYGYTF. The CDR3 coding sequence is TGTGCCAGCAGCCGTATAGAGCACAGAAACTATGGCTACACCTTC.

V usage is TRBV7-9 and J usage is TRBJ2-7, with D possibly matching TRBD1 (6 bases). CDR1 and CDR2 (germline): SEHNR, FQNEAQ (reference sequence). The ends were cut back, 5 bases at V and 2 bases at J, with 28 bases in the middle. The CDR3 contains 19 residues. The CDR3 coding sequence is TGTGCCAGCAGCCATTTCCGAAACCCACAGGGACCAAAGGCCTACGAGCAGTACTTC. The encoded protein is CASSHFRNPQGPKAYEQYF. Combining the CDR3 with reference TRBV7-9 and TRBJ2-7 gives the whole variable domain DTGVSQNPRHKITKRGQNVTFRCDPISEHNRLYWYRQTLGQGPEFLTYFQNEAQLEKSRLLSDRFSAERPKGSFSTLEIQRTEQGDSAMYLCASSHFRNPQGPKAYEQYFGPGTRLTVT.

J is TRBJ1-1 and V is TRBV5-5; 8 bases fit TRBD1. Germline values: CDR1 SGHKS, CDR2 YYEKEE (reference sequence). This CDR3 has 14 amino acids. V was pared by 2 bases and J by 3 bases, with 3 bases of the junction left unmatched. As DNA, the CDR3 is TGTGCCAGCAGCTTTAGACAGGGGTACACTGAAGCTTTCTTT. Translation gives CASSFRQGYTEAFF.

The chain couples TRBV7-9 to TRBJ1-1, with D possibly TRBD1 on 5 matching bases. The V end was cut by 3 bases, the J end by 5 bases, with 10 bases between. The CDR3 is 13 residues long. Germline V CDR1 and CDR2: SEHNR, FQNEAQ (reference sequence). CDR3 amino acids: CASSFFRQTEAFF. The CDR3, as DNA: TGTGCCAGCAGCTTTTTTAGACAGACTGAAGCTTTCTTT. The complete variable domain, with remaining parts taken from reference TRBV7-9 and TRBJ1-1, reads DTGVSQNPRHKITKRGQNVTFRCDPISEHNRLYWYRQTLGQGPEFLTYFQNEAQLEKSRLLSDRFSAERPKGSFSTLEIQRTEQGDSAMYLCASSFFRQTEAFFGQGTRLTVV.